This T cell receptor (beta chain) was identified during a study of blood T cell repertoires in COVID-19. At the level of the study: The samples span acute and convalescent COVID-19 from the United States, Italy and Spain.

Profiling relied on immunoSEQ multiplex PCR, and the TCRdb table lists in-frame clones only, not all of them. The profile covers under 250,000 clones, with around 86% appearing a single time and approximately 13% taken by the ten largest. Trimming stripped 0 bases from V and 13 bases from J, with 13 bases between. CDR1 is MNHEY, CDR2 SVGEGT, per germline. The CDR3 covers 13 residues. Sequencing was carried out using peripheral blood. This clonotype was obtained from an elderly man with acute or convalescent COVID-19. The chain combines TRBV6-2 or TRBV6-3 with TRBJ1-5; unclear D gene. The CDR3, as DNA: TGTGCCAGCAGTTACTCCACCGGGCGGACTCAGCATTTT. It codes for CASSYSTGRTQHF.